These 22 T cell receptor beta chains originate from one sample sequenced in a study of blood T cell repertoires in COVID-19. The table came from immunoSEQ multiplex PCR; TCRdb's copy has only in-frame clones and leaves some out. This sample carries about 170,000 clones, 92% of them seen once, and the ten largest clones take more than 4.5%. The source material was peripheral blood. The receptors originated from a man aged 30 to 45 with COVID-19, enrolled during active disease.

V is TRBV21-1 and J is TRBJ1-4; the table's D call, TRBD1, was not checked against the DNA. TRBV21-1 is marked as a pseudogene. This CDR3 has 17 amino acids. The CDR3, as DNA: TGTGCCAGCAGCAAAGATGGGGGCGCCGGATCTTGGGAAAAACTGTTTTTT. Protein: CASSKDGGAGSWEKLFF.

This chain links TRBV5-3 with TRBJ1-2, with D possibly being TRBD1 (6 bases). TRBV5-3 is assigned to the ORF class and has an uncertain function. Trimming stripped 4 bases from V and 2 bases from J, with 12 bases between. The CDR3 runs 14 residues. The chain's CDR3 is CARSETGTNYGYTF. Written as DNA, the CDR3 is TGTGCCAGAAGCGAGACAGGTACCAACTATGGCTACACCTTC.

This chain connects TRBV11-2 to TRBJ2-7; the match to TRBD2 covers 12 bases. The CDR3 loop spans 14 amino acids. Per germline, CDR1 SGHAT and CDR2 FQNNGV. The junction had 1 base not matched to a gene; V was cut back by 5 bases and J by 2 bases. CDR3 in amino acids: CASSLAGGPYEQYF. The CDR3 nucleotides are TGTGCCAGCAGCCTAGCGGGGGGGCCCTACGAGCAGTACTTC.

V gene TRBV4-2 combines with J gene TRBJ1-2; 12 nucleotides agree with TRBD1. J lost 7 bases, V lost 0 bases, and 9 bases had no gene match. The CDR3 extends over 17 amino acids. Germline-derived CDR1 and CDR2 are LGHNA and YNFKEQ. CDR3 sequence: CASSQDRDRGPLSGYTF. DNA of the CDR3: TGTGCCAGCAGCCAAGACCGGGACAGGGGGCCCTTGAGTGGCTACACCTTC.

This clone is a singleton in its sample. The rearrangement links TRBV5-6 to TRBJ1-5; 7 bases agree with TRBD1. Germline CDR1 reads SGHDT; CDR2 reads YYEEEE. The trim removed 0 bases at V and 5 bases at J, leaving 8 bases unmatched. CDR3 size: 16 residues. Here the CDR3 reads CASSLADRAVDQPQHF. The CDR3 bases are TGTGCCAGCAGCTTGGCCGACAGGGCTGTAGATCAGCCCCAGCATTTT.

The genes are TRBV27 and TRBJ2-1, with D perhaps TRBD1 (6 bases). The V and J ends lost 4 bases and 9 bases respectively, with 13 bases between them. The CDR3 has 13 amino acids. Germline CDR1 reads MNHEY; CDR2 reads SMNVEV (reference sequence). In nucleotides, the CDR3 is TGTGCCAGCAGTTACAGGGAGATGGGTGAGCAGTTCTTC. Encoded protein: CASSYREMGEQFF.

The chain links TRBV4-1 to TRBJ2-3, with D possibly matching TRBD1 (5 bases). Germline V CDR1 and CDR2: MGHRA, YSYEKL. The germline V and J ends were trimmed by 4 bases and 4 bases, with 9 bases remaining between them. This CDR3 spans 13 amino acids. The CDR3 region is CASSLQQADTQYF. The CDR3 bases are TGCGCCAGCAGCCTCCAACAGGCAGATACGCAGTATTTT.

The DNA of the CDR3 is TGTGCCAGCAGCTGGGGGGGGGCAGGGAGAAACACCGGGGAGCTGTTTTTT. Amino acid sequence: CASSWGGAGRNTGELFF. V is TRBV5-4 and J is TRBJ2-2, with D perhaps matching TRBD2 (7 bases). CDR3 size: 17 residues. Germline assignment: CDR1 SGHNT and CDR2 YYREEE (reference sequence). V was clipped by 3 bases and J by 2 bases, with 17 bases between them.

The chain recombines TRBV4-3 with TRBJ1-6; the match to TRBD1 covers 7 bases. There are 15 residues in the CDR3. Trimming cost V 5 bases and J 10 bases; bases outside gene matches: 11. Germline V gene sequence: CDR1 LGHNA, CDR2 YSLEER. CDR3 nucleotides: TGCGCCAGCAGCATAACAGGGGCGGGGGGATCACCCCTCCACTTT. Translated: CASSITGAGGSPLHF.

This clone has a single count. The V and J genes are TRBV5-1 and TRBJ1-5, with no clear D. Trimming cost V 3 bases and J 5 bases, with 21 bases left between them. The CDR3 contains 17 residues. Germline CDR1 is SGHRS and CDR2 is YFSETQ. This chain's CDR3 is CASSSLPRGTGHQPQHF. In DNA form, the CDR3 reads TGCGCCAGCAGCTCTCTCCCCCGGGGTACTGGGCATCAGCCCCAGCATTTT.

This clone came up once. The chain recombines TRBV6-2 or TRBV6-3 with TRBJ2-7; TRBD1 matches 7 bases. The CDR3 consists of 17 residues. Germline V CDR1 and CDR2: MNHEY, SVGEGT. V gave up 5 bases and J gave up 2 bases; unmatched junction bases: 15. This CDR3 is CASSGPQGQTIPYEQYF. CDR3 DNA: TGTGCCAGCAGTGGACCGCAGGGACAGACAATTCCCTACGAGCAGTACTTC.

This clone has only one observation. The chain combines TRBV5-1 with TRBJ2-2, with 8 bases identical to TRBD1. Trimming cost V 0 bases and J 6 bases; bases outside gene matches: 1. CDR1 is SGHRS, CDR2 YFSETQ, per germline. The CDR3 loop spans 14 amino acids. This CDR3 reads CASSLAQGAGELFF. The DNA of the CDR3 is TGCGCCAGCAGCTTGGCACAGGGGGCCGGGGAGCTGTTTTTT.

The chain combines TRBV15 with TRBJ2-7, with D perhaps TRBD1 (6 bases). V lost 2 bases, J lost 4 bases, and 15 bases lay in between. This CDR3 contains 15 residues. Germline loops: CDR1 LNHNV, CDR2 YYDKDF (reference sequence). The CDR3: CATSRSRSGAYEQYF. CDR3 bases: TGTGCCACCAGCAGATCTCGGTCAGGGGCATACGAGCAGTACTTC.

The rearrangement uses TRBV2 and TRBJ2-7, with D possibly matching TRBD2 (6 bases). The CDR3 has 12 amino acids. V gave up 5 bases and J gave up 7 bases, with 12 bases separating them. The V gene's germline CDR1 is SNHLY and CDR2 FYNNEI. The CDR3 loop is CASSQDYSEQYF. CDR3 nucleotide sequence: TGTGCCAGCAGTCAGGACTACTCTGAGCAGTACTTC.

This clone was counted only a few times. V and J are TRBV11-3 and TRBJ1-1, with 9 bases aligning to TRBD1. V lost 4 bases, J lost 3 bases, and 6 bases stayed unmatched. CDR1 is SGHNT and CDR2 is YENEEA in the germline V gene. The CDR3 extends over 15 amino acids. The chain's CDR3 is CASSSGTGRDTEAFF. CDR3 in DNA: TGTGCCAGCAGCTCGGGGACAGGGAGGGACACTGAAGCTTTCTTT.

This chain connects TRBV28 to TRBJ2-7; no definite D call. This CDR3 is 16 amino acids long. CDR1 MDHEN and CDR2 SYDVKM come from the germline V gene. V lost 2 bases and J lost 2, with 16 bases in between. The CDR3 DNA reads TGTGCCAGCAGTTTAGAGGTGGCGTCAAGCACCTACGAGCAGTACTTC. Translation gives CASSLEVASSTYEQYF. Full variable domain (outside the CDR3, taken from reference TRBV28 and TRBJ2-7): DVKVTQSSRYLVKRTGEKVFLECVQDMDHENMFWYRQDPGLGLRLIYFSYDVKMKEKGDIPEGYSVSREKKERFSLILESASTNQTSMYLCASSLEVASSTYEQYFGPGTRLTVT.

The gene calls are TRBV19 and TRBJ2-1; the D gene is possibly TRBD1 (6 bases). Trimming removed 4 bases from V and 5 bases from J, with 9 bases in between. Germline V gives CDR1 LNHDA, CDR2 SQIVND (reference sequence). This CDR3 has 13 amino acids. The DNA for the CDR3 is TGTGCCAGTAGTACCGGACAGAACAATGAGCAGTTCTTC. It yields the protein CASSTGQNNEQFF.

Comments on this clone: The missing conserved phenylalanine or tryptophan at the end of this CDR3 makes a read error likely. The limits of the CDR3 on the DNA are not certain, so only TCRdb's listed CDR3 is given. CDR3 protein: CATSRDQAAGVY. The J gene is TRBJ2-3, the V gene TRBV15; the table's D call, TRBD1, was not checked against the DNA. The CDR3 spans 12 amino acids, including both terminal residues. Germline CDR1 is LNHNV and CDR2 is YYDKDF (reference sequence).

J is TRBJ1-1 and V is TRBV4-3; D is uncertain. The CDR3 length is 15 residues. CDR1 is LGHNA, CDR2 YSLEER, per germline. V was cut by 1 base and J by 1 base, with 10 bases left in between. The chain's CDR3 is CASSQVRGANTEAFF. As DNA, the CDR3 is TGCGCCAGCAGCCAAGTTCGAGGAGCGAACACTGAAGCTTTCTTT.

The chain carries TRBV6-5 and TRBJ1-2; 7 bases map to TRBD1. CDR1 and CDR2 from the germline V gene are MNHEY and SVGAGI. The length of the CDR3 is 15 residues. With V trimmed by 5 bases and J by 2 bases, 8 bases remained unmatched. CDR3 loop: CASSRDSELNYGYTF. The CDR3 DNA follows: TGTGCCAGCAGTAGGGACAGCGAACTAAACTATGGCTACACCTTC.

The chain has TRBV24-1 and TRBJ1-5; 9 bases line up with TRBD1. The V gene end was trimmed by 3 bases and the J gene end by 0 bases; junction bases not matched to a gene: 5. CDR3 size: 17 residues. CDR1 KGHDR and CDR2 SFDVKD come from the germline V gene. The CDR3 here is CATSDRQGGDSNQPQHF. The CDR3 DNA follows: TGTGCCACCAGTGATCGACAGGGGGGGGATAGCAATCAGCCCCAGCATTTT.

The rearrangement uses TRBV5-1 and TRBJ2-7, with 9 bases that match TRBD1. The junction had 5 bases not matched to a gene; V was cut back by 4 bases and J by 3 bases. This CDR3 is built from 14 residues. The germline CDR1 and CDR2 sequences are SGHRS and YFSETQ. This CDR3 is CASSQGQGIYEQYF. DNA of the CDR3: TGCGCCAGCAGCCAGGGACAGGGTATCTACGAGCAGTACTTC.